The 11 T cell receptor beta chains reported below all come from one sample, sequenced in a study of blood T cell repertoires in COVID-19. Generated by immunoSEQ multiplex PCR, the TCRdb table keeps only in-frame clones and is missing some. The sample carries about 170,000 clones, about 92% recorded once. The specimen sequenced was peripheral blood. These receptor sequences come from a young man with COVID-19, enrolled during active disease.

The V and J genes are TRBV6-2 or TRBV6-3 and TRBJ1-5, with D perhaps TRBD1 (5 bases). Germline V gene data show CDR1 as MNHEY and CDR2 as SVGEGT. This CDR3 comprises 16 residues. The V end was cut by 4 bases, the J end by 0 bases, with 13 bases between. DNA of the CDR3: TGTGCCAGCAGTTTTCACCTACAGGATAGCAATCAGCCCCAGCATTTT. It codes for CASSFHLQDSNQPQHF.

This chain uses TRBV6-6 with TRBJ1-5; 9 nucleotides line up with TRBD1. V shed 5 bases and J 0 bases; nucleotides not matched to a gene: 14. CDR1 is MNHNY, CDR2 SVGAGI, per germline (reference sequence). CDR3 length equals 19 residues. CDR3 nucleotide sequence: TGTGCCAGCAGTGGATCGACAGGGGGGCCCCGTCATAGCAATCAGCCCCAGCATTTT. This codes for CASSGSTGGPRHSNQPQHF.

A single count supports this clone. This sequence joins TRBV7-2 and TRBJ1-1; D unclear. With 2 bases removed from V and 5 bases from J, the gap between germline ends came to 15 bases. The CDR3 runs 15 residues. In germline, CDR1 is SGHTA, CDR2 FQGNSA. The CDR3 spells CASSLTQSGRTEAFF. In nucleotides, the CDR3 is TGTGCCAGCAGCTTAACGCAGTCTGGGAGGACTGAAGCTTTCTTT.

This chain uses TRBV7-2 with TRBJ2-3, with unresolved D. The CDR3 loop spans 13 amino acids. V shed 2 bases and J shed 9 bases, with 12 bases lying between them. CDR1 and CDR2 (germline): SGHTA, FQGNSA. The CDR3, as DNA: TGTGCCAGCAGCTTACTTAGCCACGCCACGCAGTATTTT. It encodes CASSLLSHATQYF.

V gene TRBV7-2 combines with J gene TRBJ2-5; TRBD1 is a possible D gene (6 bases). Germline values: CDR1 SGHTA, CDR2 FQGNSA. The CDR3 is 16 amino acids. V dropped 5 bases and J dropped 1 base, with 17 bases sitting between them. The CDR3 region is CASSQGSRGGQETQYF. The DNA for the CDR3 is TGTGCCAGCAGCCAAGGATCCAGGGGTGGCCAAGAGACCCAGTACTTC.

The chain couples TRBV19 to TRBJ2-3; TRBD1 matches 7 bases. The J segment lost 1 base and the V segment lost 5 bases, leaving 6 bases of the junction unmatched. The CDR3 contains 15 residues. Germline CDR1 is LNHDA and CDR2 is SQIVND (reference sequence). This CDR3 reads CASSPDTGGTDTQYF. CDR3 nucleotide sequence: TGTGCCAGTAGTCCGGATACAGGGGGCACAGATACGCAGTATTTT.

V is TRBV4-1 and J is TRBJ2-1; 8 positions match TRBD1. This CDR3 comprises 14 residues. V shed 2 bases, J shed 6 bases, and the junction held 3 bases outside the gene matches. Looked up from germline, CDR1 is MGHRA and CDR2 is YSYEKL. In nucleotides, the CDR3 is TGCGCCAGCAGCCAACCGGACAGGGTCAATGAGCAGTTCTTC. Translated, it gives CASSQPDRVNEQFF.

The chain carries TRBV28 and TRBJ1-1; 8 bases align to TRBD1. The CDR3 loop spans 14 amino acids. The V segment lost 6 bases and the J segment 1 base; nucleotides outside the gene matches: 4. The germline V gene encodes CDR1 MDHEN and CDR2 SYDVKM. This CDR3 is CASSRQGSNTEAFF. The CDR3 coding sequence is TGTGCCAGCAGCCGACAGGGGTCGAACACTGAAGCTTTCTTT.

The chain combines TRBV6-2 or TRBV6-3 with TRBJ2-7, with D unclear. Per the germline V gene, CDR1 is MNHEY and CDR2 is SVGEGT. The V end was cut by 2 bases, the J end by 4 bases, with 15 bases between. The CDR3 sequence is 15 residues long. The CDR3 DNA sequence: TGTGCCAGCAGTTACGTGAGCCCTAACCCGTACGAGCAGTACTTC. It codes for CASSYVSPNPYEQYF.

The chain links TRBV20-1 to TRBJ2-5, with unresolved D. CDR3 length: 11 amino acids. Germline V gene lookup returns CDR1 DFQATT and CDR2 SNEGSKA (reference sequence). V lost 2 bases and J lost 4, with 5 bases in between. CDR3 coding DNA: TGCAGTGCTAGAAGACTAGAGACCCAGTACTTC. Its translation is CSARRLETQYF.

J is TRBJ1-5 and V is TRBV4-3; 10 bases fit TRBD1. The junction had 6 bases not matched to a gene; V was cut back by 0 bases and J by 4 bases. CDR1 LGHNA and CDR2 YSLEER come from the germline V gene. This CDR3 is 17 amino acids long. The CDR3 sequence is CASSQDVDRGINQPQHF. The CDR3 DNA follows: TGCGCCAGCAGCCAAGATGTGGACAGGGGGATAAATCAGCCCCAGCATTTT.